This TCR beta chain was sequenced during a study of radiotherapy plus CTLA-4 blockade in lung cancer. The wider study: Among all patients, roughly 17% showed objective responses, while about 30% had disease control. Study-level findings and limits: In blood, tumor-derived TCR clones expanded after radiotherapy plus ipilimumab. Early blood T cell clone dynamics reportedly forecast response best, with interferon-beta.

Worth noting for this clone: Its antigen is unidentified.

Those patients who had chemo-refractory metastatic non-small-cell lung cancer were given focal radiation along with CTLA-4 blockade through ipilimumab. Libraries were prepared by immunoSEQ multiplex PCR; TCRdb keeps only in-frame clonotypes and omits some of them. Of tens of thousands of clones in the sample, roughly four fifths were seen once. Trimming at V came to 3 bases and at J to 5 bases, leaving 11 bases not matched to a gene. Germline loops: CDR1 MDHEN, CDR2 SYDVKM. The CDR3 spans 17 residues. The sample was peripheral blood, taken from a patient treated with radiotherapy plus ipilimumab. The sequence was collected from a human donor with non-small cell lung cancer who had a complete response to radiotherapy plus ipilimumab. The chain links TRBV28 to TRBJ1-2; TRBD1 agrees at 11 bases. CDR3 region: CASSLGDRGASRYGYTF. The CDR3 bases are TGTGCCAGCAGTTTGGGGGACAGGGGGGCGTCTAGGTATGGCTACACCTTC.